This TCR beta chain derives from a study of blood T cell repertoires in COVID-19. Whole-study context: PBMCs, B-cell-depleted T cells, or T cells were the source of the cDNA or gDNA that made up the material.

Per the original data handling: It was from reference gene primer amplification that nucleated cell counts were estimated. This table comes from immunoSEQ multiplex PCR, and its TCRdb copy is limited to in-frame clones, with some not included. V, J and clone size derive from that table, while D and trimming were established from the DNA sequence. Of 150,000 to 200,000 clones listed, 85% to 90% are singletons. The ends were cut back, 4 bases at V and 1 base at J, with 11 bases in the middle. This CDR3 is built from 14 residues. Germline CDR1 and CDR2: SQVTM and ANQGSEA. Specimen: peripheral blood. V usage is TRBV29-1 and J usage is TRBJ2-4; TRBD2 might be the D (6 bases). The clonotype was recovered from a man aged 35-49 years with active or convalescent COVID-19. The CDR3 sequence is CSVGGAGAKNIQYF. DNA for the CDR3: TGCAGCGTTGGGGGTGCGGGGGCCAAAAACATTCAGTACTTC.